The clone carrying this TCR beta chain was observed a handful of times. Its antigen is not identified. CDR1 LGHNA and CDR2 YSLEER come from the germline V gene. The CDR3 length is 17 residues. V gave up 0 bases and J gave up 4 bases, with 18 bases separating them. This sample is part of a study of blood T cells in healthy people across ages. Points from the study as a whole: Diversity of TCR beta per million T cells declined in a roughly linear way with age. A strong correlation was seen between TCR beta diversity and naive T cell percentage.

The second PCR ran roughly 6 to 11 cycles with a sample-barcoded 5' primer and J-beta primers. A 12-random-nucleotide template-switch adaptor tagged each cDNA molecule. A single record per CDR3 protein comes from TCRdb applying MiXCR to the 5' RACE reads. The repertoire includes roughly 1,700,000 distinct CDR3 sequences, about 30% of them detected once, and about 7.7% sits in the top ten. Caucasian individuals from Russia who were healthy and aged roughly 6 to 90 acted as donors. Material for sequencing was blood. The TCR originated in a woman aged 25 to 39 in good health. J is TRBJ1-2 and V is TRBV4-3, with a weak D call TRBD1 (5 bases). CDR3 amino acids: CASSQDRGSSLFYGYTF. DNA for the CDR3: TGCGCCAGCAGCCAAGATAGGGGCAGTTCCTTATTCTATGGCTACACCTTC.